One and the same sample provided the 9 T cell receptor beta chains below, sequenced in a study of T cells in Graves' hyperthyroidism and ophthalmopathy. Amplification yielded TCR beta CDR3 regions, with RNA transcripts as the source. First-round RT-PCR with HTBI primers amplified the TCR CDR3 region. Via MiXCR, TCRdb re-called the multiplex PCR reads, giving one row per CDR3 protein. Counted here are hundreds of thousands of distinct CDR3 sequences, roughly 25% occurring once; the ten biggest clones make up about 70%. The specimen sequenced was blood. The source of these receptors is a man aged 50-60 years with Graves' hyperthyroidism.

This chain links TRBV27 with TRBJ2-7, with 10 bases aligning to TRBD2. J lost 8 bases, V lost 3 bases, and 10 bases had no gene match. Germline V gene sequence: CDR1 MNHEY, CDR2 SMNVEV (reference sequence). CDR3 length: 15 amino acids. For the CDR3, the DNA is TGTGCCAGCAGTTTTACCGCTAGCGGGAGCTCTAAGCAGTACTTC. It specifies CASSFTASGSSKQYF.

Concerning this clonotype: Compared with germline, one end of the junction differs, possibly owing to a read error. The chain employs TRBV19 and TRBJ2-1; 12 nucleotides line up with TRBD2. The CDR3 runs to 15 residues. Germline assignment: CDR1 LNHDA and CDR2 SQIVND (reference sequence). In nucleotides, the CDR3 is TGTGCCAATAGTATCACTAGCGGGAGGCATAATGAGCAGTTCTTC. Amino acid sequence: CANSITSGRHNEQFF.

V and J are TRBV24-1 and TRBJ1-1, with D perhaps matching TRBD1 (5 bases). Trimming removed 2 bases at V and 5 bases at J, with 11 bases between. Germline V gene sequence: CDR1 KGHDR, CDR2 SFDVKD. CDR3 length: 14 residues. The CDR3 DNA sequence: TGTGCCACCAGTGATTGGGGCGAGAAGACTGAAGCTTTCTTT. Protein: CATSDWGEKTEAFF.

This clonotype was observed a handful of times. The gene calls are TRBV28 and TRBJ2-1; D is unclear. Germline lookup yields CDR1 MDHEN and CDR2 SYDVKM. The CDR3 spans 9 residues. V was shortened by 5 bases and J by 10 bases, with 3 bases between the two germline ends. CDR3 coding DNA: TGTGCCAGCAGTCCCGAGCAGTTCTTC. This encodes CASSPEQFF.

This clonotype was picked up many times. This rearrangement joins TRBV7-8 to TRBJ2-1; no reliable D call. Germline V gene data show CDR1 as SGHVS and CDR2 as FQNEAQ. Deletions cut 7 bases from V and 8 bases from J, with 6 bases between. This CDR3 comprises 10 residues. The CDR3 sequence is CASTSDEQFF. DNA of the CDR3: TGTGCCAGCACGAGCGATGAGCAGTTCTTC.

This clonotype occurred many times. This CDR3 is CSASDHGAANYGYTF. Here the CDR3 DNA reads TGCAGTGCTAGCGACCATGGCGCAGCTAACTATGGCTACACCTTC. J is TRBJ1-2 and V is TRBV20-1; D remains ambiguous. CDR1 and CDR2 from the germline V gene are DFQATT and SNEGSKA (reference sequence). The CDR3 sequence is 15 residues long. The V end was cut by 3 bases, the J end by 0 bases, with 14 bases between.

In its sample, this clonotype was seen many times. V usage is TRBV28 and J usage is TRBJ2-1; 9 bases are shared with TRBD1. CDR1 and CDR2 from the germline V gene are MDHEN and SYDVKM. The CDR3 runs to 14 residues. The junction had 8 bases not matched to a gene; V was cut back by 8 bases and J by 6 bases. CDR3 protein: CASAQDRGFNEQFF. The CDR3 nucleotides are TGTGCCAGCGCCCAGGACAGGGGTTTCAATGAGCAGTTCTTC.

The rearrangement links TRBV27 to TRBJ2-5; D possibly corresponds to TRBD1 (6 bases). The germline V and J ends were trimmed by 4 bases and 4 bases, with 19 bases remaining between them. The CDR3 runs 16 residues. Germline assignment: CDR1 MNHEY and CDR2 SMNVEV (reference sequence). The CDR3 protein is CASSSLRTARPETQYF. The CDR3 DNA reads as TGTGCCAGCAGTTCTCTGAGGACAGCCCGCCCAGAGACCCAGTACTTC.

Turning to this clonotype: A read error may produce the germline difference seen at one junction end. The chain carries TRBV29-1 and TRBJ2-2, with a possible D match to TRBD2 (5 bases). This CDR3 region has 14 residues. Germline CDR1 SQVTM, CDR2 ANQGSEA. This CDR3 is CSVGDSVNTGELFF. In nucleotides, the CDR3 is TGCAGCGTTGGGGATAGCGTGAACACCGGAGAGCTGTTTTTT.